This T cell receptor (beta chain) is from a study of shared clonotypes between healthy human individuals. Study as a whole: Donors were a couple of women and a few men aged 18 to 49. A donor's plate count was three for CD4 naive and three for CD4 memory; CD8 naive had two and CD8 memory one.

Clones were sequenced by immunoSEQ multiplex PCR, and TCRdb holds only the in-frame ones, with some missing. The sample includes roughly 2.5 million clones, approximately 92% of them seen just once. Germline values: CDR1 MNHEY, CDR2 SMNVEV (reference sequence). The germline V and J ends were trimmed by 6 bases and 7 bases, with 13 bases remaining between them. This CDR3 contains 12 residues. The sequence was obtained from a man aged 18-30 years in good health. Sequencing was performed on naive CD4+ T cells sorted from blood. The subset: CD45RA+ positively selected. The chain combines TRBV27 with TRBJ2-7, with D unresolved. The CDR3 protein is CASRSYLGEQYF. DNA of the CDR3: TGTGCCAGCAGATCCTATTTAGGTGAGCAGTACTTC.